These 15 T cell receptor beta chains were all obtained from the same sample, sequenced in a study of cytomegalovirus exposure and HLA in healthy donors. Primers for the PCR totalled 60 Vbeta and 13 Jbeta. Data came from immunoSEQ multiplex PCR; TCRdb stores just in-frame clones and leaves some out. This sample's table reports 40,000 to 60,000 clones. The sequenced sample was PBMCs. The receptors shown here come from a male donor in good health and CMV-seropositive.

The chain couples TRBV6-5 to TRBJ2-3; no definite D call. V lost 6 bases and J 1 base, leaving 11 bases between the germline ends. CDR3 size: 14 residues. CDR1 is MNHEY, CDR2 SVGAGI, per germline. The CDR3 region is CASRLDGGTDTQYF. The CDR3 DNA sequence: TGTGCCAGCAGACTCGACGGAGGCACAGATACGCAGTATTTT.

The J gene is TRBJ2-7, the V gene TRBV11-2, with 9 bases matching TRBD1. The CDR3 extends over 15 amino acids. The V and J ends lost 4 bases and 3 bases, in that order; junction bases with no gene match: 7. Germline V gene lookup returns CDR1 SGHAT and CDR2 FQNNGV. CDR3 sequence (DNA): TGTGCCAGCAGCTACCGGGACAGGGCTATCTACGAGCAGTACTTC. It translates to CASSYRDRAIYEQYF.

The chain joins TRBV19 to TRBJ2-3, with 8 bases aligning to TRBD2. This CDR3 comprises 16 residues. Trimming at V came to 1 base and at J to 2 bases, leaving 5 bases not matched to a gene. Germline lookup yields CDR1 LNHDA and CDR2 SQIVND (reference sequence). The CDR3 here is CASSIAGGRNTDTQYF. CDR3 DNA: TGTGCCAGTAGTATAGCGGGGGGGCGTAACACAGATACGCAGTATTTT.

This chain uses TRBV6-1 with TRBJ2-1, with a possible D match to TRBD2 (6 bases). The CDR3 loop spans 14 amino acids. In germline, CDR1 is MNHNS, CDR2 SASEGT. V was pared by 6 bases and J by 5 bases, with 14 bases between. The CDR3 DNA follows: TGTGCCAGCAGAGCCGATAGCGGCGACAATGAGCAGTTCTTC. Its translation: CASRADSGDNEQFF.

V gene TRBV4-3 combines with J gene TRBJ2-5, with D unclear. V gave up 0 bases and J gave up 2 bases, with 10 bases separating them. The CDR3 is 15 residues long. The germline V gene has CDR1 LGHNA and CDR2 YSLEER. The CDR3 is CASSQDLAVQETQYF. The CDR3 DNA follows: TGCGCCAGCAGCCAAGATTTGGCAGTGCAAGAGACCCAGTACTTC.

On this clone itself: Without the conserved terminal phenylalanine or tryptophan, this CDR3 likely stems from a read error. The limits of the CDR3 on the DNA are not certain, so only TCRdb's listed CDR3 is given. The CDR3 is CAWSRSGPPEPLNL. The gene calls are TRBV30 and TRBJ1-2; TRBD1 was called by the table and not checked on the DNA. The CDR3 contains 14 residues when both ends are counted. The germline V gene has CDR1 GTSNPN and CDR2 SVGIG (reference sequence).

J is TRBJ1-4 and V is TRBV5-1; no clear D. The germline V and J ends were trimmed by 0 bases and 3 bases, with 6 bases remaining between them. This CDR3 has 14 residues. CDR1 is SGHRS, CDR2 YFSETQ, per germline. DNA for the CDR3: TGCGCCAGCAGCTTGGGTCAGTCTAATGAAAAACTGTTTTTT. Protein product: CASSLGQSNEKLFF.

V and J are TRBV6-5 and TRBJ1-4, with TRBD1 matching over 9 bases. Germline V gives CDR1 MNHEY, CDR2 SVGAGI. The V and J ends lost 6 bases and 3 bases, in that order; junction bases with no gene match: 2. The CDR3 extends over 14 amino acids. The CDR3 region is CASRRQGANEKLFF. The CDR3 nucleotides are TGTGCCAGCAGAAGACAGGGGGCTAATGAAAAACTGTTTTTT.

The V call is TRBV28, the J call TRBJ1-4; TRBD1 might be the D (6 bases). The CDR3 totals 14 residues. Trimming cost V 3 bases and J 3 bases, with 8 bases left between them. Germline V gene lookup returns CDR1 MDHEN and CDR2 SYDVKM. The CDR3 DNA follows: TGTGCCAGCAGTTTTGGACAGTCTAATGAAAAACTGTTTTTT. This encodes CASSFGQSNEKLFF. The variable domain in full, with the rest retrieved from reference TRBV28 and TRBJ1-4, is DVKVTQSSRYLVKRTGEKVFLECVQDMDHENMFWYRQDPGLGLRLIYFSYDVKMKEKGDIPEGYSVSREKKERFSLILESASTNQTSMYLCASSFGQSNEKLFFGSGTQLSVL.

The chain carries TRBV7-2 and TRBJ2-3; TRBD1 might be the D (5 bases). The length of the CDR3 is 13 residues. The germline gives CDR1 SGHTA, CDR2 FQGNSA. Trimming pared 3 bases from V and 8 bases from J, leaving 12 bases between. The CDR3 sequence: CASSFDSQGTQYF. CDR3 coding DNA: TGTGCCAGCAGCTTCGACAGCCAAGGTACGCAGTATTTT.

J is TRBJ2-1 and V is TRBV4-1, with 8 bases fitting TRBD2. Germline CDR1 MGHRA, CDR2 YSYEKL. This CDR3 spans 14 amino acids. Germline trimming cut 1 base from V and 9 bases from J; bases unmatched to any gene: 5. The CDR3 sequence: CASSQGGGLLEQFF. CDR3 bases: TGCGCCAGCAGCCAAGGCGGGGGGCTGCTTGAGCAGTTCTTC.

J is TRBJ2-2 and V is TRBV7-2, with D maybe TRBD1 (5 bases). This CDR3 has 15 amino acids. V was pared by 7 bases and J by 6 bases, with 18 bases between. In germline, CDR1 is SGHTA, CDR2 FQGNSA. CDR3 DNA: TGTGCCAGCAAGAGAGGAGCAGGGCGTCCCGGGGAGCTGTTTTTT. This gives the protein CASKRGAGRPGELFF.

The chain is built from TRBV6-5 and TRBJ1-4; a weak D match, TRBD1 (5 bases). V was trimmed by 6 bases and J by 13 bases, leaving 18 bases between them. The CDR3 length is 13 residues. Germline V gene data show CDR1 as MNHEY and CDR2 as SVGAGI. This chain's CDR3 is CASSPLGGEGLFF. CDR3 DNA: TGTGCCAGCAGCCCCCTCGGGGGAGAGGGACTGTTTTTT.

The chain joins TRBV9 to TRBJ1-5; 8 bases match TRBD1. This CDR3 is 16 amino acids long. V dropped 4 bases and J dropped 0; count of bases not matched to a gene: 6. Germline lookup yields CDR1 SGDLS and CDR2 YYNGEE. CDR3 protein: CASSSGTGYSNQPQHF. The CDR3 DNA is TGTGCCAGCAGCTCCGGGACAGGATATAGCAATCAGCCCCAGCATTTT.

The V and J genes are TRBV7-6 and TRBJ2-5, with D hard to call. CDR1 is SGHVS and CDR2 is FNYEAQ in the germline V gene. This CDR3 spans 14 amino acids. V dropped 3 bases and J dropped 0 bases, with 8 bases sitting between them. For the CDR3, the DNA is TGTGCCAGCAGCTTTAATCCGTACCAAGAGACCCAGTACTTC. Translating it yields CASSFNPYQETQYF.